This TCR beta chain was obtained from a study of CD8 T cells in Susac syndrome. CD8+ and CD4+ T cells from blood underwent TCR beta sequencing, which was carried out in a high-throughput format. The RNA, roughly 0.5 to 1 ug, was put through reverse transcription using random hexamers. TCR beta CDR3 was amplified by immunoSEQ multiplex PCR. This amplification extended across 54 Vbeta and 13 Jbeta segments. MiXCR, applied by TCRdb to the immunoSEQ multiplex PCR reads, yields one record per CDR3 protein. The sample yields some 120,000 distinct CDR3 sequences, 90% to 95% seen once. Broader study findings: In its TCR sequencing and HLA analysis, the study acknowledged that the number of individuals was relatively small.

Deletions cut 6 bases from V and 5 bases from J, with 10 bases between. The CDR3 sequence is 12 residues long. Germline V CDR1 and CDR2: MNHEY, SMNVEV (reference sequence). This clonotype has only one observation. Its antigen is not known. The J gene is TRBJ1-2, the V gene TRBV27, with no clear D. The source is a human donor in good health. Sequencing input: CD4+ T cells from PBMCs. The CDR3 bases are TGTGCCAGCAGGAACGAATTATATGGCTACACCTTC. It yields the protein CASRNELYGYTF.